This TCR beta chain was observed in a study of shared clonotypes between healthy human individuals. CDR1 and CDR2 (germline): MDHEN, SYDVKM. Trimming stripped 8 bases from V and 0 bases from J, with 14 bases between. The CDR3 is 15 amino acids. Points from the study as a whole: Enrolling few donors narrowed the genetic and exposure-history diversity that was represented. Estimated richness was generally greater in naive than memory subsets.

The sample holds one count of this clone. Antigen specificity is unknown. TCRdb's copy holds only in-frame clones and misses some; the assay was immunoSEQ multiplex PCR. The sample contains 2.3 million or so clones, 93% of which appear only once. Sequencing was performed on naive CD4+ T cells from PBMCs. This sample's subset: CD45RA+ positively selected. This TCR derives from a man younger than 30 in good health. Some clones in this sample may be carry-over from other donors' samples. The rearrangement joins TRBV28 to TRBJ1-5; D is possibly TRBD1 (6 bases). The CDR3 nucleotides read TGTGCCAGCGGGGGGGGGCATAATAGCAATCAGCCCCAGCATTTT. Translated: CASGGGHNSNQPQHF.